A single sample gave rise to the 21 T cell receptor beta chains below, sequenced in a study of shared clonotypes between healthy human individuals. Sequenced by immunoSEQ multiplex PCR; TCRdb stores in-frame clones only, minus some. The top ten clones hold 1.4% to 1.5% of a sample with about 1 million clones, about 76% of them seen once. Sequencing input: memory CD4+ T cells sorted from blood. Stated subset: CD45RA-negative fraction. The receptors derive from a man between 18 and 29 years old in good health.

This clone was observed a single time. The V gene is TRBV18, the J gene TRBJ1-1, with 8 nucleotides matching TRBD1. The ends lost 2 bases at V and 2 bases at J; junction bases unmatched: 4. Germline V gives CDR1 KGHSH, CDR2 LQKENI. The CDR3 totals 15 residues. CDR3 bases: TGTGCCAGCTCACCAGGGACAGGAGTTAACACTGAAGCTTTCTTT. Translating it yields CASSPGTGVNTEAFF.

The V gene is TRBV5-5, the J gene TRBJ1-5; maybe TRBD1 (5 bases). The V gene lost 0 bases and the J gene lost 4 bases, with 11 bases spanning the gap. Germline loops: CDR1 SGHKS, CDR2 YYEKEE (reference sequence). CDR3 size: 15 residues. In DNA, the CDR3 is TGTGCCAGCAGCTTGGGTGGGGACCCAAATCAGCCCCAGCATTTT. It specifies CASSLGGDPNQPQHF.

V and J are TRBV7-2 and TRBJ2-5; tentative D call: TRBD1 (7 bases). Germline CDR1 and CDR2: SGHTA and FQGNSA. CDR3 length equals 14 residues. Trimming removed 5 bases at V and 7 bases at J, with 17 bases between. The DNA for the CDR3 is TGTGCCAGCAGCGCAGGGGGGTTTCAGGGGACCCAGTACTTC. It specifies CASSAGGFQGTQYF.

This clone was detected ten times or more. The CDR3, as DNA: TGCGCCAGCAGTCAATCGTATCCCGACAGGGGCACTGAAGCTTTCTTT. Protein sequence: CASSQSYPDRGTEAFF. The rearrangement uses TRBV23-1 and TRBJ1-1; TRBD1 matches at 8 bases. TRBV23-1 is an ORF, and what it does is uncertain. The V gene end was trimmed by 0 bases and the J gene end by 4 bases; junction bases not matched to a gene: 7. This CDR3 has 16 amino acids.

This clone was seen a few times. The chain joins TRBV6-5 to TRBJ1-1; the D is unclear. There are 13 residues in the CDR3. CDR1 MNHEY and CDR2 SVGAGI come from the germline V gene. The V end lost 7 bases, the J end lost 5 bases, and 14 bases lay between the germline ends. CDR3 residues: CASTLGRRTEAFF. The CDR3 DNA is TGTGCCAGCACGTTGGGAAGGAGAACTGAAGCTTTCTTT.

Comments on this clone: The same CDR3 also results from other DNA sequences found in this sample. The CDR3 protein is CASSDSLYGYTF. The CDR3 nucleotides are TGTGCCAGCAGTGACAGCCTCTATGGCTACACCTTC. The chain combines TRBV6-1 with TRBJ1-2; no reliable D call. The CDR3 runs to 12 residues. Trimming pared 3 bases from V and 4 bases from J, leaving 6 bases between. Germline V gives CDR1 MNHNS, CDR2 SASEGT.

The chain couples TRBV10-3 to TRBJ2-5; D uncertain. In germline, CDR1 is ENHRY, CDR2 SYGVKD. This CDR3 contains 13 residues. V shed 3 bases and J shed 2 bases, with 7 bases lying between them. Here the CDR3 reads CAISDRGQETQYF. In nucleotides, the CDR3 is TGTGCCATCAGTGATCGTGGGCAAGAGACCCAGTACTTC.

J is TRBJ1-1 and V is TRBV6-5, with a tentative D call TRBD1 (6 bases). Trimming removed 6 bases from V and 1 base from J, with 12 bases in between. In germline, CDR1 is MNHEY, CDR2 SVGAGI. The CDR3 contains 14 residues. CDR3: CASSLTGQNTEAFF. The CDR3 coding sequence is TGTGCCAGCAGCTTGACAGGTCAGAACACTGAAGCTTTCTTT.

The J gene is TRBJ2-5, the V gene TRBV7-2, with 11 bases aligning to TRBD1. The CDR3 length is 15 residues. Germline assignment: CDR1 SGHTA and CDR2 FQGNSA. V was pared by 5 bases and J by 4 bases, with 6 bases of the junction left unmatched. In DNA, the CDR3 is TGTGCCAGCAGCGTGGGACAGGGGGAAAGAGAGACCCAGTACTTC. Protein product: CASSVGQGERETQYF. Combining the CDR3 with reference TRBV7-2 and TRBJ2-5 gives the whole variable domain GAGVSQSPSNKVTEKGKDVELRCDPISGHTALYWYRQSLGQGLEFLIYFQGNSAPDKSGLPSDRFSAERTGGSVSTLTIQRTQQEDSAVYLCASSVGQGERETQYFGPGTRLLVL.

The chain couples TRBV6-6 to TRBJ2-6; a possible D gene is TRBD2 (5 bases). V dropped 2 bases and J dropped 0 bases, with 5 bases sitting between them. The CDR3 is 15 amino acids. Germline CDR1 is MNHNY and CDR2 is SVGAGI (reference sequence). The CDR3 sequence: CASSYGSSGANVLTF. In DNA, the CDR3 is TGTGCCAGCAGTTACGGGAGCTCTGGGGCCAACGTCCTGACTTTC.

This chain links TRBV6-1 with TRBJ1-3; 9 bases map to TRBD1. The trim removed 4 bases at V and 0 bases at J, leaving 13 bases unmatched. This CDR3 comprises 19 residues. Per the germline V gene, CDR1 is MNHNS and CDR2 is SASEGT. In DNA form, the CDR3 reads TGTGCCAGCAGTGGGGACCTGCCGGGACAGGGAAGCTCTGGAAACACCATATATTTT. Its protein is CASSGDLPGQGSSGNTIYF.

This clone was counted between two and nine times. The CDR3: CASSTRPGQVNEKLFF. In nucleotides, the CDR3 is TGTGCCAGCAGTACACGCCCCGGACAGGTGAATGAAAAACTGTTTTTT. J is TRBJ1-4 and V is TRBV28; 7 nucleotides line up with TRBD1. CDR3 length: 16 amino acids. V was clipped by 5 bases and J by 5 bases; unmatched bases: 11. The germline gives CDR1 MDHEN, CDR2 SYDVKM.

Comment on this clone: A much more abundant neighbour one base away suggests this may be a read error. The chain links TRBV7-2 to TRBJ1-5, with D perhaps TRBD1 (5 bases). Germline values: CDR1 SGHTA, CDR2 FQGNSA. CDR3 size: 13 residues. With 6 bases removed from V and 1 base from J, the gap between germline ends came to 7 bases. The CDR3 bases are TGTGCCAGCAGACGGGACAGCAATCAGCCCCAGCATTTT. Protein sequence: CASRRDSNQPQHF.

The genes are TRBV11-3 and TRBJ1-5; the D gene is possibly TRBD1 (5 bases). Trimming cost V 2 bases and J 2 bases, with 13 bases left between them. This CDR3 comprises 16 residues. In germline, CDR1 is SGHNT, CDR2 YENEEA. DNA of the CDR3: TGTGCCAGCAGCTTAAAAATACAGGCGGGCAATCAGCCCCAGCATTTT. Amino acids: CASSLKIQAGNQPQHF.

The chain carries TRBV7-2 and TRBJ2-7; 11 bases agree with TRBD2. J gave up 2 bases and V 3 bases, and 9 bases lay outside the gene matches. Germline-derived CDR1 and CDR2 are SGHTA and FQGNSA. This CDR3 region has 17 residues. The CDR3 bases are TGTGCCAGCAGCTTCCAACCGCCACTAGCGGGGGCCTACGAGCAGTACTTC. As protein: CASSFQPPLAGAYEQYF.

This clone was observed a single time. The gene calls are TRBV10-3 and TRBJ1-2; weak D call: TRBD1 (6 bases). Germline CDR1 ENHRY, CDR2 SYGVKD. V was trimmed by 0 bases and J by 6 bases, leaving 17 bases between them. There are 16 residues in the CDR3. CDR3 sequence (DNA): TGTGCCATCAGTGAGTCGAGAGGCAGGGGAGGTGATGGCTACACCTTC. Its translation is CAISESRGRGGDGYTF.

This chain joins TRBV7-2 and TRBJ2-1; TRBD2 is a possible D gene (5 bases). CDR3 length: 13 residues. In germline, CDR1 is SGHTA, CDR2 FQGNSA. Deletions cut 3 bases from V and 8 bases from J, with 11 bases between. As DNA, the CDR3 is TGTGCCAGCAGCTTTCTCGAGGGCTATGAGCAGTTCTTC. Protein: CASSFLEGYEQFF.

The V and J genes are TRBV10-1 and TRBJ1-3; D unclear. The V gene lost 4 bases and the J gene lost 0 bases, with 7 bases spanning the gap. CDR1 WNHNN and CDR2 SYGVQD come from the germline V gene (reference sequence). This CDR3 has 14 residues. The CDR3 DNA follows: TGCGCCAGCAGTGGGTCTTCCTCTGGAAACACCATATATTTT. Translated: CASSGSSSGNTIYF.

CDR3 sequence (DNA): TGTGCCAGCAGCTGCCCCTTTAATTCCCCGGGGTTGTACAATGAGCAGTTCTTC. Translating gives CASSCPFNSPGLYNEQFF. The rearrangement joins TRBV11-3 to TRBJ2-1; tentatively, D is TRBD2 (5 bases). This CDR3 has 18 residues. Per the germline V gene, CDR1 is SGHNT and CDR2 is YENEEA. Deletions cut 4 bases from V and 4 bases from J, with 23 bases between.

The V call is TRBV5-1, the J call TRBJ2-1; D tentatively fits TRBD1 or TRBD2 (5 bases each). Between the trimmed V and J ends, which lost 0 bases and 10 bases, there was a span of 8 bases. CDR3 length: 12 amino acids. Germline loops: CDR1 SGHRS, CDR2 YFSETQ. The CDR3 is CASSLAWGEQFF. CDR3 in DNA: TGCGCCAGCAGCTTGGCTTGGGGGGAGCAGTTCTTC.

This sequence joins TRBV7-9 and TRBJ1-5, with TRBD1 as a possible D gene (5 bases). CDR1 and CDR2 (germline): SEHNR, FQNEAQ (reference sequence). The V and J ends lost 2 bases and 3 bases respectively, with 8 bases between them. CDR3 length: 14 amino acids. In DNA, the CDR3 is TGTGCCAGCAGCTTACAGGGTTACAATCAGCCCCAGCATTTT. This sequence encodes CASSLQGYNQPQHF.